This T cell receptor beta chain was recorded in a study of cytomegalovirus exposure and HLA in healthy donors. Findings and limits, study-wide: An analysis was carried out later, and it reportedly showed fewer N-insertions in an Asian-associated ancestry cluster than the 666-donor mean. Common viral pathogens seemed, in a later analysis, to connect with several of the most significant clusters. As a later analysis revealed, the rate of TCR association differed by HLA locus, with DRB1 most and HLA-C fewest.

The PCR ran on 60 Vbeta and 13 Jbeta primers. TCRdb's table, derived via immunoSEQ multiplex PCR, lists solely in-frame clones and lacks some. Found here are some 200,000 clones, about 70% of them singletons; the top ten hold about 3%. For this clone: Its cognate antigen is unknown.

Material: PBMCs. This clonotype was obtained from a man in his forties in good health and CMV-seropositive.

Here the CDR3 reads CASSFQGDGTPLHF. The CDR3 nucleotides read TGTGCCAGCAGTTTTCAGGGGGACGGGACACCCCTCCACTTT. The chain uses TRBV27 and TRBJ1-6, with 7 bases matching TRBD1. Germline V gene data show CDR1 as MNHEY and CDR2 as SMNVEV (reference sequence). V dropped 3 bases and J dropped 11; count of bases not matched to a gene: 7. The CDR3 loop spans 14 amino acids.